Reported below is one TCR beta chain. Its binding antigen is unknown. Base quality data are lacking; no much larger clone is found one base away. These data originate in a study of blood T cell repertoires in COVID-19 (dated by TCRdb to about 2020). Some background on the complete study: Collaborator samples came from the United States, Italy and Spain and covered acute and convalescent phases of COVID-19. The prospective study material was composed of cDNA or gDNA derived from T cells, B-cell-depleted T cells, or PBMCs. Deeply sampled blood TCRbeta repertoires from subjects exposed to, actively infected with, or recovered from COVID-19 were included in the dataset. The repertoires were made available in a free public database intended to serve as a resource for research on the immune response to SARS-CoV-2. The samples were drawn from two sources: the first 160 participants of the ongoing ImmuneRACE study, and some 1,300 subjects contributed by 6 global collaborators. A de-identified subject ID, COVID-19 status, age in years and sex were almost always included in the sample metadata. Where available, HLA class I and class II types were obtained from metadata supplied by the sample provider rather than from assay-based typing.

Broader findings and caveats from the paper: How much clinical and demographic metadata was included differed by source and by participant, and the metadata was provided uncurated.

TCRbeta CDR3 regions were amplified from genomic DNA by means of the immunoSEQ Assay, a bias-controlled multiplex PCR. For the original study's pipeline: Within the assay, amplification of reference gene primers was used to estimate how many nucleated cells each sample contained. To quantify the absolute abundance of each unique TCRbeta CDR3 rearrangement, sequence reads were collapsed and filtered. Productive Simpson clonality was computed per sample as the square root of Simpson's diversity index over productive rearrangements. What TCRdb holds here is the immuneACCESS table cut down to in-frame rearrangements. Part of the clones is not present; checked against another copy, under half of the missing clones reflect an unresolved V gene, and the others are unexplained. The V and J calls and clone size come from that table; D and trimming were worked out from the DNA. The table for this sample lists about 110,000 clones; about nine tenths of them were counted only once. The ten largest clones represent 6.8% of the sample.

The CDR3 covers 14 residues, taking in both the cysteine and the phenylalanine. The only DNA kept is the CDR3, 42 bases in frame from the first base. V is shortened by 6 bases, J by 0 bases, and the region joining them spans 12 bases. According to the germline V gene, CDR1 reads KGHSH and CDR2 reads LQKENI. Each collaborating institution followed its own protocols to collect whole blood in K2EDTA tubes. For TCRbeta analysis, collaborators shipped samples as frozen whole blood, isolated PBMCs, or DNA extracted from either of those sample types. The TCR comes from a man aged 50-59 years with active or convalescent COVID-19. Input material: peripheral blood. The receptor chain draws on TRBV18 and TRBJ2-7, with no confident D gene call. The nucleotides are TGTGCCAGCTCGCAATCTTACAACTCCTACGAGCAGTACTTC. Protein translation: CASSQSYNSYEQYF.